The sample holds a few counts of the clone carrying this TCR beta chain. Researchers ran the PCR with 60 Vbeta and 13 Jbeta primers. Assay used: immunoSEQ multiplex PCR; TCRdb lists only in-frame clones, some missing. The sample holds some 150,000 clones, around 78% seen once. This record comes from a study of cytomegalovirus exposure and HLA in healthy donors. This CDR3 is built from 15 residues. V dropped 3 bases and J dropped 2 bases, with 11 bases sitting between them. Germline CDR1 and CDR2: KGHSH and LQKENI. The chain carries TRBV18 and TRBJ1-3; D gene ambiguous. Sequenced input: PBMCs. This receptor was taken from a female donor in good health and CMV-seropositive. CDR3 loop: CASSPMAGTGNTIYF. CDR3 sequence (DNA): TGTGCCAGCTCACCGATGGCGGGTACTGGAAACACCATATATTTT.